This TCR beta chain was recorded in a study of blood T cell repertoires in COVID-19. This CDR3 is built from 13 residues. Germline lookup yields CDR1 ENHRY and CDR2 SYGVKD. The V end lost 6 bases, the J end lost 7 bases, and 15 bases lay between the germline ends. Profiled with immunoSEQ multiplex PCR; TCRdb holds only in-frame clones, not every one. The profile shows some 200,000 clones, 80% to 90% of them singletons. The chain carries TRBV10-3 and TRBJ1-2; tentatively, D is TRBD1 (6 bases). Sequences were obtained from peripheral blood. The receptor's source is a man in his fifties who had recovered from COVID-19. DNA of the CDR3: TGTGCCATCAGCGGTACAGGGACGGGTGGCTACACCTTC. Its translation: CAISGTGTGGYTF.